This T cell receptor (beta chain) is drawn from a study of T cell responses to AZD1222 COVID-19 vaccine. Note on this clone: What it binds is not known.

Findings and caveats of the study: Vaccine-related CD4 TCRs covered spike, predominating at 160-218 and 743-854. It should be noted that donors were predominantly white British and more often female, and clonal diversity was possibly underestimated.

Generated by immunoSEQ multiplex PCR, the TCRdb table keeps only in-frame clones and is missing some. The repertoire holds around 100,000 clones, about 83% seen once, with roughly 15% in the top ten. There are 13 residues in the CDR3. Sequenced here: peripheral blood, sampled on day 0 of AZD1222 vaccination. The chain recombines TRBV21-1 with TRBJ2-7; the table gives TRBD2 as D, unverified against the DNA. TRBV21-1 corresponds to a pseudogene. This clonotype was obtained from an adult in good health. The CDR3 region has the DNA TGTGCCAGCAGCAAGGTAGCGGCCTACGAGCAGTACTTC. Its translation is CASSKVAAYEQYF.